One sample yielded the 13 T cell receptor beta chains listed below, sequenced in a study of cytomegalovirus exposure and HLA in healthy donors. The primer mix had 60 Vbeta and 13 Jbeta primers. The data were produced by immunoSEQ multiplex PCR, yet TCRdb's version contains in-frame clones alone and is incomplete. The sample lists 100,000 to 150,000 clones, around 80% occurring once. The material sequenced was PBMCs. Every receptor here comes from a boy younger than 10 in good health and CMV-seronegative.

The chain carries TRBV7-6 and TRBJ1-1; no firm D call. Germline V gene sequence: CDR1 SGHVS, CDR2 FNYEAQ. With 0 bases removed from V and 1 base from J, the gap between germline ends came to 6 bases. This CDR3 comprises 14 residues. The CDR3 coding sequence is TGTGCCAGCAGCTTAGCGCTAGGGAACACTGAAGCTTTCTTT. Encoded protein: CASSLALGNTEAFF.

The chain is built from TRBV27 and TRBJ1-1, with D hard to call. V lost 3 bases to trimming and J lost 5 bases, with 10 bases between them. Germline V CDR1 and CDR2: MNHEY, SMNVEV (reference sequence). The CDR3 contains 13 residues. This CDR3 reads CASSLASATEAFF. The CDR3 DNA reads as TGTGCCAGCAGTTTGGCCAGTGCAACTGAAGCTTTCTTT.

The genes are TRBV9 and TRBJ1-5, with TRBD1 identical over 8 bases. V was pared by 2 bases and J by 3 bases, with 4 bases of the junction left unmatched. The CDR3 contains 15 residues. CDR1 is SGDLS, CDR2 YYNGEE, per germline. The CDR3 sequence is CASSVGTGDNQPQHF. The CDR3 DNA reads TGTGCCAGCAGCGTCGGGACAGGAGACAATCAGCCCCAGCATTTT.

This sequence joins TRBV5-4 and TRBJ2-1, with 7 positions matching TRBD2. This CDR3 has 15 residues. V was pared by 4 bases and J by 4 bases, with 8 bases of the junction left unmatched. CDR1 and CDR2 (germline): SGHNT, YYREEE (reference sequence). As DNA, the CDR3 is TGTGCCAGCAGCCCTCAGCGGGGACTTTACAATGAGCAGTTCTTC. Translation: CASSPQRGLYNEQFF.

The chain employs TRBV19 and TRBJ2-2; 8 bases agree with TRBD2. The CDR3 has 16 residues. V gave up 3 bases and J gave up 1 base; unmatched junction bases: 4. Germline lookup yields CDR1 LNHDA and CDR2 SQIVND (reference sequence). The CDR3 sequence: CASSIRSGMNTGELFF. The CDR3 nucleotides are TGTGCCAGTAGTATTCGTAGCGGGATGAACACCGGGGAGCTGTTTTTT.

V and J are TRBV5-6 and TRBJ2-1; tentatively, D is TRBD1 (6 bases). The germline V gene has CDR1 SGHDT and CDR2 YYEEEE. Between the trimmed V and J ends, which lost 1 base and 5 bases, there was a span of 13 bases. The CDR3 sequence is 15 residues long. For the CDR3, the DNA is TGTGCCAGCAGCTTGCAACAGGGCAGTCACAATGAGCAGTTCTTC. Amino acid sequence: CASSLQQGSHNEQFF.

The DNA for the CDR3 is TGTGCCAGCAGTCGCGCTAAGGGGGGGGCTGAAGCTTTCTTT. This gives the protein CASSRAKGGAEAFF. The rearrangement uses TRBV27 and TRBJ1-1, with D perhaps matching TRBD1 (6 bases). Trimming removed 5 bases from V and 6 bases from J, with 16 bases in between. Germline V gene data show CDR1 as MNHEY and CDR2 as SMNVEV (reference sequence). The CDR3 is made up of 14 amino acids.

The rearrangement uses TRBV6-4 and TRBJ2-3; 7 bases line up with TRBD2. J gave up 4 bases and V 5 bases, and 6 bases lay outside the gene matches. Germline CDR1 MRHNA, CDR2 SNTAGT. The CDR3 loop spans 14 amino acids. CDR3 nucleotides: TGTGCCAGCAGTCCCAGCGGGGCGCCAGATACGCAGTATTTT. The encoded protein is CASSPSGAPDTQYF.

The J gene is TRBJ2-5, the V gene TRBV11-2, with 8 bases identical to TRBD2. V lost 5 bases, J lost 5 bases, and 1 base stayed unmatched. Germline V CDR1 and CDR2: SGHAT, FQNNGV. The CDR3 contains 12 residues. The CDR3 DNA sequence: TGTGCCAGCAGCCGCGGGGGGGAGACCCAGTACTTC. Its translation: CASSRGGETQYF.

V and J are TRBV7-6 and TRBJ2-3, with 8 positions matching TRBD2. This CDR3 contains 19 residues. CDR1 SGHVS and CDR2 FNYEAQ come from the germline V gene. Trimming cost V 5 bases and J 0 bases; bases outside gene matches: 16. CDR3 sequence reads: CASSPTGGVAGTSTDTQYF. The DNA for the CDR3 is TGTGCCAGCAGCCCGACGGGAGGGGTAGCGGGTACGAGCACAGATACGCAGTATTTT. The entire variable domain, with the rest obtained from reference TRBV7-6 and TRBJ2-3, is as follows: GAGVSQSPRYKVTKRGQDVALRCDPISGHVSLYWYRQALGQGPEFLTYFNYEAQQDKSGLPNDRFSAERPEGSISTLTIQRTEQRDSAMYRCASSPTGGVAGTSTDTQYFGPGTRLTVL.

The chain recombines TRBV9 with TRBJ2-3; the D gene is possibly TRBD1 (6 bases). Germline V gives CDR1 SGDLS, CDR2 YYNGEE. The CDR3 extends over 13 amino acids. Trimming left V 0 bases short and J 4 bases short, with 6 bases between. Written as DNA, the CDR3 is TGTGCCAGCAGCGTAGACAGGGCAGATACGCAGTATTTT. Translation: CASSVDRADTQYF. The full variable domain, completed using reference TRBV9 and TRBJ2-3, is DSGVTQTPKHLITATGQRVTLRCSPRSGDLSVYWYQQSLDQGLQFLIQYYNGEERAKGNILERFSAQQFPDLHSELNLSSLELGDSALYFCASSVDRADTQYFGPGTRLTVL.

The CDR3 nucleotides read TGTGCCAGCAGTGAACCGGGACTAGCGGGGACCTACGAGCAGTACGTC. Protein: CASSEPGLAGTYEQYV. This sequence joins TRBV6-1 and TRBJ2-7; 13 positions agree with TRBD2. The CDR3 has 16 amino acids. J gave up 2 bases and V 2 bases, and 3 bases lay outside the gene matches. CDR1 and CDR2 (germline): MNHNS, SASEGT.

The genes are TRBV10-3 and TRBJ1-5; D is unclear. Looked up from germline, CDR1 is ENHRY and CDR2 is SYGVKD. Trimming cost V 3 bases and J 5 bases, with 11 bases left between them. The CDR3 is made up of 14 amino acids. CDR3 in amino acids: CAISDRGKDQPQHF. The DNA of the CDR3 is TGTGCCATCAGTGATCGCGGGAAAGATCAGCCCCAGCATTTT.